This record concerns one T cell receptor (beta chain) sequence. Its antigen is unidentified. cDNA synthesis used the whole RNA isolate, giving expressed TCRB sequences. Deep immunoSEQ sequencing covered naive, central memory and regulatory T cell samples. TCRdb keeps only in-frame clones here, not all; method: immunoSEQ multiplex PCR. The data show roughly 280,000 clones, with roughly a quarter seen just once and about 0.012% held by the top ten. These data come from a study of beta chain features in type 1 diabetes. For the study at large: When patients were set against healthy donors, age, gender and cell yields were similar.

Regarding the study as a whole: Among patients, naive, central memory and Treg TCRB repertoires appeared more similar than among healthy donors. Type 1 diabetes patients had moderately but significantly shorter TCRB CDR3s in all four CD4+ subsets. Small HLA sub-analyses could not settle whether HLA shapes TCRB rearrangement.

CDR1 and CDR2 (germline): SQVTM, ANQGSEA. This CDR3 contains 12 residues. With 7 bases removed from V and 6 bases from J, the gap between germline ends came to 12 bases. This chain uses TRBV29-1 with TRBJ1-4; no clear D. The clonotype was recovered from a woman in her thirties with type 1 diabetes. The sequenced sample consisted of naive CD4+ T cells from blood. Written as DNA, the CDR3 is TGCAGCGCCGCGGCGGGAGATGAAAAACTGTTTTTT. The encoded protein is CSAAAGDEKLFF.